This TCR beta chain came from a study of cytomegalovirus exposure and HLA in healthy donors (dated by TCRdb to between 2016 and 2019). Regarding the research as a whole: A later analysis indicated that the 120 validation repertoires were generated on the platform also employed for the 650 to 850 repertoires of the first cohort. The study aimed to test whether cataloging public T cell receptors could reveal signatures of past pathogen exposure. In addition to the first cohort of approximately 650 subjects, a separate validation cohort of 120 different subjects was used. The study combined high-throughput TCR immunosequencing, statistical association of individual TCRs with disease status, and machine learning to predict cytomegalovirus infection status.

Library preparation was by the immunoSEQ multiplex PCR assay. Processing in the source paper ran as follows. A statistical classification framework was built for diagnosing cytomegalovirus status from the catalog of TCR beta chain sequences. This immuneACCESS table, as held by TCRdb, lists in-frame sequences with V and J called but not all clones. Of the missing ones, under half trace to an unresolved V gene in checked studies; the others have no known cause. V, J and clone size derive from that table, while D and trimming were established from the DNA sequence. This sample gives about 160,000 clones in total; 85% to 90% of them show up just once. The ten largest clones capture 4% to 4.5% of the sample. The CDR3 has 15 amino acids, counting the end cysteine and phenylalanine. The kept DNA is CDR3 alone, 45 bases in frame from the first base. In the germline V gene, CDR1 corresponds to SGHVS and CDR2 to FQNEAQ. V and J are truncated by 2 bases and 2 bases respectively, leaving an intervening sequence of 12 bases.

The donors were included in the validation cohort of roughly 120 subjects, a group kept apart from the approximately 650-subject first cohort. The paper as a whole reports these results and caveats: It was suggested by the authors that the approach could potentially be generalized to other disease states and immunological phenotypes. A later analysis lacked HLA typing for the validation cohort, so it scored co-occurrence in that cohort across all 120 or so repertoires. Three of the identified cytomegalovirus-associated TCR beta chains were confirmed in vitro to be specific for cytomegalovirus antigens. Of the cluster scores, 90% to 95% were above 0 in a later analysis, which found that TCRs clustered in the first cohort also tended to co-occur in the approximately 130 validation repertoires. Across donors, most TCR sequences were observed very rarely, whereas some public TCRs were present in many individuals. The study gave a list of some 150 TCR beta chains associated with cytomegalovirus. In both the original and validation cohorts, the classifier was reported to diagnose cytomegalovirus status with high specificity and sensitivity.

As concerns this clone: The target of this receptor is not known. One base away there is no much larger clone; base qualities are not given.

Rearrangement joined TRBV7-8 to TRBJ2-5; a tentative D match to TRBD2 spans 5 bases. The sequence came from a man younger than 35 in good health and CMV-seropositive. The source material was PBMCs. The DNA reads as follows: TGTGCCAGCAGCTTAAGGCGGGTACTACAAGAGACCCAGTACTTC. It translates as CASSLRRVLQETQYF.